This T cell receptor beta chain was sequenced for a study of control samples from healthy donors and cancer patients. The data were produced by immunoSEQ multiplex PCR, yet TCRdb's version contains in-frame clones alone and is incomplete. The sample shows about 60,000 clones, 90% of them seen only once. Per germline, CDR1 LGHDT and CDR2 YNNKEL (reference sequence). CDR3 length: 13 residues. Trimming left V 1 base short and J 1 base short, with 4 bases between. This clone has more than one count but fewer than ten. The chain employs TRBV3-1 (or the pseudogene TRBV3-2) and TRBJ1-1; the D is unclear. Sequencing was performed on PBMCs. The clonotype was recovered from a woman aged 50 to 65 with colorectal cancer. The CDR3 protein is CASSQGQNTEAFF. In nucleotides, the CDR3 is TGTGCCAGCAGCCAAGGTCAGAACACTGAAGCTTTCTTT.